These 30 T cell receptor beta chains were sequenced from one sample in a study of blood T cell repertoires in COVID-19. This table comes from immunoSEQ multiplex PCR, and its TCRdb copy is limited to in-frame clones, with some not included. The sample lists about 670,000 clones; 90% were seen once. Sequencing was done on a sample of peripheral blood. The receptor set was obtained from a woman between 18 and 30 years old with acute or convalescent COVID-19.

This rearrangement joins TRBV6-2 or TRBV6-3 to TRBJ1-5; D gene unclear. Germline V gives CDR1 MNHEY, CDR2 SVGEGT. V lost 4 bases to trimming and J lost 4 bases, with 17 bases between them. This CDR3 region has 16 residues. CDR3 coding DNA: TGTGCCAGCAGTTCCCCCTCGGAGAGGGCTAATCAGCCCCAGCATTTT. Translating gives CASSSPSERANQPQHF.

The chain is built from TRBV10-3 and TRBJ1-1, with D possibly matching TRBD1 (6 bases). CDR1 and CDR2 from the germline V gene are ENHRY and SYGVKD. The CDR3 has 14 residues. V gave up 7 bases and J gave up 0 bases, with 12 bases separating them. The CDR3 loop is CAITKGQMNTEAFF. The CDR3 bases are TGTGCCATCACTAAGGGACAAATGAACACTGAAGCTTTCTTT.

The chain has TRBV2 and TRBJ2-2; no clear D gene. The germline gives CDR1 SNHLY, CDR2 FYNNEI. The ends were cut back, 3 bases at V and 6 bases at J, with 11 bases in the middle. This CDR3 has 14 amino acids. CDR3 in DNA: TGTGCCAGCAGTGATATAGGAGAGGCCGGGGAGCTGTTTTTT. This codes for CASSDIGEAGELFF.

The chain combines TRBV27 with TRBJ2-3; tentatively, D is TRBD1 (5 bases). This CDR3 has 13 amino acids. Trimming removed 5 bases at V and 1 base at J, with 7 bases between. Germline CDR1 and CDR2: MNHEY and SMNVEV (reference sequence). The CDR3 region has the DNA TGTGCCAGCAGTACAGGACGCACAGATACGCAGTATTTT. It yields the protein CASSTGRTDTQYF.

This clone was detected once. The rearrangement joins TRBV3-1 (or the pseudogene TRBV3-2) to TRBJ2-3; 11 bases line up with TRBD2. Germline lookup yields CDR1 LGHDT and CDR2 YNNKEL (reference sequence). The CDR3 extends over 17 amino acids. The ends lost 6 bases at V and 1 base at J; junction bases unmatched: 9. CDR3 amino acids: CASSRGSGGAGTDTQYF. Written as DNA, the CDR3 is TGTGCCAGCAGTCGGGGTAGCGGGGGGGCTGGCACAGATACGCAGTATTTT.

The gene calls are TRBV4-1 and TRBJ2-3; 7 bases map to TRBD1. This CDR3 is 18 amino acids long. CDR1 and CDR2 (germline): MGHRA, YSYEKL. The J segment lost 6 bases and the V segment lost 1 base, leaving 16 bases of the junction unmatched. CDR3 sequence: CASSQAPGTDLFPDTQYF. As DNA, the CDR3 is TGCGCCAGCAGCCAAGCCCCCGGGACAGACCTTTTCCCCGATACGCAGTATTTT.

The chain recombines TRBV7-8 with TRBJ1-6; tentative D call: TRBD1 (5 bases). CDR1 SGHVS and CDR2 FQNEAQ come from the germline V gene. The CDR3 length is 15 residues. Trimming took off 2 bases at V and 9 bases at J, with 14 bases between the two ends. The CDR3 here is CASSLFQGYGSPLHF. CDR3 nucleotides: TGTGCCAGCAGCTTATTCCAGGGTTACGGTTCACCCCTCCACTTT.

The rearrangement joins TRBV24-1 to TRBJ2-3, with D perhaps TRBD1 (6 bases). V lost 7 bases, J lost 3 bases, and 10 bases lay in between. The CDR3 totals 13 residues. Germline V gene lookup returns CDR1 KGHDR and CDR2 SFDVKD. In DNA form, the CDR3 reads TGTGCCACCAGACAGGGTGGTACAGATACGCAGTATTTT. As protein: CATRQGGTDTQYF.

The rearrangement uses TRBV29-1 and TRBJ1-3; a possible D gene is TRBD1 (5 bases). The CDR3 runs 13 residues. The germline gives CDR1 SQVTM, CDR2 ANQGSEA. Between the trimmed V and J ends, which lost 3 bases and 6 bases, there was a span of 12 bases. CDR3 residues: CSVDSGRVNTIYF. DNA of the CDR3: TGCAGCGTTGACTCAGGGAGGGTAAACACCATATATTTT.

The chain uses TRBV2 and TRBJ1-2, with D possibly matching TRBD1 (5 bases). CDR1 is SNHLY and CDR2 is FYNNEI in the germline V gene. The V end lost 3 bases, the J end lost 4 bases, and 15 bases lay between the germline ends. The CDR3 contains 15 residues. This CDR3 reads CASSEGRENLYGYTF. As DNA, the CDR3 is TGTGCCAGCAGTGAGGGCAGGGAAAACCTCTATGGCTACACCTTC.

V is TRBV6-1 and J is TRBJ2-7; maybe TRBD1 (5 bases). CDR3 length: 14 residues. Trimming shortened V by 2 bases and J by 3 bases, and 11 bases separated the two germline ends. From germline, CDR1 is MNHNS and CDR2 SASEGT. In DNA, the CDR3 is TGTGCCAGCAGTGAAAGGGGTTTGGGCTACGAGCAGTACTTC. Amino acid sequence: CASSERGLGYEQYF.

The V and J genes are TRBV7-8 and TRBJ2-2, with D possibly being TRBD2 (6 bases). The V and J ends lost 5 bases and 7 bases respectively, with 17 bases between them. Germline values: CDR1 SGHVS, CDR2 FQNEAQ. The CDR3 is 15 amino acids. CDR3 DNA: TGTGCCAGCAGCCCGTGGACGGGAGCATACGGGGAGCTGTTTTTT. Translated, it gives CASSPWTGAYGELFF.

The chain joins TRBV14 to TRBJ2-3; 8 bases align to TRBD2. CDR3 length: 17 amino acids. V was pared by 4 bases and J by 2 bases, with 11 bases of the junction left unmatched. CDR1 is SGHDN, CDR2 FVKESK, per germline. Here the CDR3 DNA reads TGTGCCAGCAGCCGCCCTTGGGCGGGGGGCGACACAGATACGCAGTATTTT. Translated: CASSRPWAGGDTDTQYF.

The CDR3 is CASSESGVGTGELFF. The CDR3 DNA sequence: TGTGCCAGCAGCGAGTCAGGGGTCGGCACCGGGGAGCTGTTTTTT. The V and J genes are TRBV9 and TRBJ2-2; the D gene is possibly TRBD1 (6 bases). V lost 3 bases, J lost 4 bases, and 13 bases lay in between. Germline loops: CDR1 SGDLS, CDR2 YYNGEE. CDR3 length: 15 residues.

The chain links TRBV18 to TRBJ2-3; 7 bases match TRBD1. The germline CDR1 and CDR2 sequences are KGHSH and LQKENI. The trim removed 3 bases at V and 5 bases at J, leaving 8 bases unmatched. The CDR3 extends over 15 amino acids. CDR3 in DNA: TGTGCCAGCTCACCCGGGACAGCGAAGGTAGATACGCAGTATTTT. It is translated as CASSPGTAKVDTQYF.

This rearrangement joins TRBV10-3 to TRBJ1-4; 7 bases are a match to TRBD1. V lost 2 bases and J lost 3; bases outside the gene matches: 3. Germline values: CDR1 ENHRY, CDR2 SYGVKD. CDR3 length equals 15 residues. CDR3: CAISELGQSNEKLFF. CDR3 bases: TGTGCCATCAGTGAGCTGGGACAGTCTAATGAAAAACTGTTTTTT.

The V gene is TRBV30, the J gene TRBJ1-1; D uncertain. The V and J ends lost 0 bases and 1 base respectively, with 9 bases between them. The CDR3 is made up of 14 amino acids. The germline V gene has CDR1 GTSNPN and CDR2 SVGIG (reference sequence). CDR3 nucleotide sequence: TGTGCCTGGAGTGTGGGCGCAGGGAACACTGAAGCTTTCTTT. It encodes CAWSVGAGNTEAFF.

The chain is built from TRBV14 and TRBJ1-1; no definite D call. The CDR3 spans 17 residues. The germline V gene encodes CDR1 SGHDN and CDR2 FVKESK. Between the trimmed V and J ends, which lost 2 bases and 0 bases, there was a span of 16 bases. This CDR3 reads CASSQFPWQFVNTEAFF. DNA for the CDR3: TGTGCCAGCAGCCAATTCCCTTGGCAGTTTGTGAACACTGAAGCTTTCTTT.

The V call is TRBV5-1, the J call TRBJ1-5, with 7 bases identical to TRBD1. CDR1 is SGHRS, CDR2 YFSETQ, per germline. This CDR3 comprises 15 residues. The V segment lost 1 base and the J segment 5 bases; nucleotides outside the gene matches: 6. Here the CDR3 reads CASSLTQGVHQPQHF. The CDR3 region has the DNA TGCGCCAGCAGCTTGACGCAGGGGGTTCATCAGCCCCAGCATTTT.

The chain recombines TRBV29-1 with TRBJ1-5; 8 nucleotides line up with TRBD1. Germline V gene data show CDR1 as SQVTM and CDR2 as ANQGSEA. Trimming at V came to 7 bases and at J to 2 bases, leaving 7 bases not matched to a gene. This CDR3 comprises 14 residues. This chain's CDR3 is CSALGQGGNQPQHF. Here the CDR3 DNA reads TGCAGCGCCCTTGGACAGGGAGGCAATCAGCCCCAGCATTTT.

About this clone itself: At one boundary the junction diverges from the germline segment, which might be a read error. The J gene is TRBJ1-2, the V gene TRBV24-1; 9 positions agree with TRBD1. The CDR3 is 13 amino acids. From germline, CDR1 is KGHDR and CDR2 SFDVKD. The CDR3 region has the DNA TGTGCCACCAGTGATTCCTGGACAGGGGAGGAGGGGTTC. Translating gives CATSDSWTGEEGF.

This chain connects TRBV5-8 to TRBJ2-1; TRBD1 agrees at 8 bases. The V gene's germline CDR1 is SGHTS and CDR2 YDEGEE. The CDR3 spans 17 residues. Trimming cost V 0 bases and J 2 bases; bases outside gene matches: 7. The CDR3 here is CASSLAPTGDPYNEQFF. The CDR3 DNA sequence: TGTGCCAGCAGCTTGGCCCCGACAGGGGACCCCTACAATGAGCAGTTCTTC.

This clone turned up a few times. The gene calls are TRBV5-1 and TRBJ2-7; TRBD1 is a possible D gene (5 bases). The CDR3 covers 14 residues. Trimming removed 2 bases from V and 6 bases from J, with 15 bases in between. Germline lookup yields CDR1 SGHRS and CDR2 YFSETQ. The CDR3 protein is CASSLQDPGFEQYF. CDR3 in DNA: TGCGCCAGCAGCTTACAGGATCCTGGGTTCGAGCAGTACTTC.

This clone was seen just once. The chain combines TRBV11-2 with TRBJ2-3; D call uncertain. This CDR3 is built from 13 residues. Looked up from germline, CDR1 is SGHAT and CDR2 is FQNNGV. V gave up 0 bases and J gave up 6 bases, with 7 bases separating them. Here the CDR3 DNA reads TGTGCCAGCAGCTTAGATCCCGGGGATACGCAGTATTTT. It codes for CASSLDPGDTQYF.

The chain couples TRBV2 to TRBJ1-2, with D maybe TRBD1 (6 bases). The CDR3 loop spans 14 amino acids. Germline loops: CDR1 SNHLY, CDR2 FYNNEI. Trimming left V 7 bases short and J 0 bases short, with 12 bases between. For the CDR3, the DNA is TGTGCCAGCACCTACCGGACAGCTAACTATGGCTACACCTTC. This encodes CASTYRTANYGYTF.

The rearrangement links TRBV5-6 to TRBJ1-1; D gene ambiguous. CDR3 length equals 15 residues. V lost 0 bases and J lost 7, with 16 bases in between. The germline gives CDR1 SGHDT, CDR2 YYEEEE. The CDR3 DNA is TGTGCCAGCAGCTTGGCCTGGCACAGCTCTGTTGAAGCTTTCTTT. It is translated as CASSLAWHSSVEAFF.

This chain joins TRBV10-3 and TRBJ1-1; no clear D. The CDR3 length is 16 residues. V lost 0 bases and J lost 4, with 15 bases in between. CDR1 and CDR2 (germline): ENHRY, SYGVKD. CDR3 nucleotides: TGTGCCATCAGTGAGTCGATTCGGGGAGTGGGCACTGAAGCTTTCTTT. Its protein product is CAISESIRGVGTEAFF.

The chain joins TRBV2 to TRBJ1-2; no firm D call. Germline assignment: CDR1 SNHLY and CDR2 FYNNEI. CDR3 length equals 18 residues. V was pared by 9 bases and J by 2 bases, with 28 bases between. The CDR3 spells CARGYGSYAGSLNYGYTF. In DNA form, the CDR3 reads TGTGCCAGAGGATACGGGTCCTACGCGGGCAGCCTAAACTATGGCTACACCTTC. The variable domain in full, completed from reference TRBV2 and TRBJ1-2, reads EPEVTQTPSHQVTQMGQEVILRCVPISNHLYFYWYRQILGQKVEFLVSFYNNEISEKSEIFDDQFSVERPDGSNFTLKIRSTKLEDSAMYFCARGYGSYAGSLNYGYTFGSGTRLTVV.

The V call is TRBV6-4, the J call TRBJ1-2, with TRBD1 as a possible D gene (6 bases). The germline V gene has CDR1 MRHNA and CDR2 SNTAGT. CDR3 length: 14 amino acids. Trimming removed 10 bases from V and 0 bases from J, with 15 bases in between. The CDR3 nucleotides are TGTGCCACCCGGGCAGGGGCCCCTAACTATGGCTACACCTTC. It translates to CATRAGAPNYGYTF.

The J gene is TRBJ2-7, the V gene TRBV7-6, with TRBD1 identical over 10 bases. The CDR3 covers 15 residues. Per germline, CDR1 SGHVS and CDR2 FNYEAQ. Germline trimming cut 5 bases from V and 7 bases from J; bases unmatched to any gene: 11. CDR3 in DNA: TGTGCCAGCAGCCTCTCGGGACAGGGGTTGGGTGAGCAGTACTTC. It codes for CASSLSGQGLGEQYF. Variable domain in full (rest from reference TRBV7-6 and TRBJ2-7): GAGVSQSPRYKVTKRGQDVALRCDPISGHVSLYWYRQALGQGPEFLTYFNYEAQQDKSGLPNDRFSAERPEGSISTLTIQRTEQRDSAMYRCASSLSGQGLGEQYFGPGTRLTVT.